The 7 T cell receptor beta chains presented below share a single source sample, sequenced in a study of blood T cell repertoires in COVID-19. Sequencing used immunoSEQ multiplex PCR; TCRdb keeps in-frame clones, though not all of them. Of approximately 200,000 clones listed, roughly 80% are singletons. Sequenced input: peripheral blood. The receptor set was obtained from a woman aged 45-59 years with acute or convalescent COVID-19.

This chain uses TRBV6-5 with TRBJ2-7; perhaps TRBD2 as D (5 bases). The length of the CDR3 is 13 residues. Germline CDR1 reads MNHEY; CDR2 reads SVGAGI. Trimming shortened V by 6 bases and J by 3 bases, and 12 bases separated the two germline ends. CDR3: CASRTDGGYEQYF. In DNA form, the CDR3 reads TGTGCCAGCAGGACTGACGGAGGCTACGAGCAGTACTTC.

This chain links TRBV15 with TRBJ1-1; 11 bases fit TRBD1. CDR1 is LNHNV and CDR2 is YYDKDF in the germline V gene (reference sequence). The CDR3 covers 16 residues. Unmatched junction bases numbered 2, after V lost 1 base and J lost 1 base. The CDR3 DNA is TGTGCCACCAGCAGAGGTGGACAGGGGGCGAACACTGAAGCTTTCTTT. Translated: CATSRGGQGANTEAFF.

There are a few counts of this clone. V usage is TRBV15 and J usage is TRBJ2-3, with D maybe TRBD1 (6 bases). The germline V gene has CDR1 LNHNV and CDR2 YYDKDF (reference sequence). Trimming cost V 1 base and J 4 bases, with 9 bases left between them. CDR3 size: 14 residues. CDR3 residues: CATSRAYRADTQYF. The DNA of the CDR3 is TGTGCCACCAGCAGAGCCTACAGGGCAGATACGCAGTATTTT.

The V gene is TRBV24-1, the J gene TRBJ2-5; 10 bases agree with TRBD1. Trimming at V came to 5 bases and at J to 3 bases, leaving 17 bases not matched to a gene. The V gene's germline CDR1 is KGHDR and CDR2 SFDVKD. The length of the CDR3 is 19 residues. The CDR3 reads CATSAASGDRGYVKETQYF. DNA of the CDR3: TGTGCCACCAGTGCCGCCAGTGGGGACAGGGGTTACGTGAAAGAGACCCAGTACTTC.

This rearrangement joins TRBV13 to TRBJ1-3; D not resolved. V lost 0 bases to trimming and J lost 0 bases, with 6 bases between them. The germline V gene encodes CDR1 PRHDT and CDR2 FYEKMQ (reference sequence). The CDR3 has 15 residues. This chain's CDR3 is CASSLGGHSGNTIYF. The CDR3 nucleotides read TGTGCCAGCAGCTTAGGGGGCCACTCTGGAAACACCATATATTTT.

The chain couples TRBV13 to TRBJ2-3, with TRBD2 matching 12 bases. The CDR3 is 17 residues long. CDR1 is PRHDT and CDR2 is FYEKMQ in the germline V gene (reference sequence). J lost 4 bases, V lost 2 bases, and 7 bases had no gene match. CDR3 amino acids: CASSLRLAGGHADTQYF. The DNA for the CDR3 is TGTGCCAGCAGCTTAAGGCTAGCGGGGGGGCATGCAGATACGCAGTATTTT.

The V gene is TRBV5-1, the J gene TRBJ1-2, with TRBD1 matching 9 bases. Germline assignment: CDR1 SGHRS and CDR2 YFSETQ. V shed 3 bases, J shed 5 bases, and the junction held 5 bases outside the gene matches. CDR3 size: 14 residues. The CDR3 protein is CASSSGTGRYGYTF. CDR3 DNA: TGCGCCAGCAGCTCCGGGACAGGGAGGTATGGCTACACCTTC.